This TCR beta chain comes out of a study of T cells in Graves' hyperthyroidism and ophthalmopathy. Overall study results and limits: Blood also showed most of the thyroid clonotypes that were expanded above 0.001. From stable hyperthyroidism, ophthalmopathy was set apart by a 13 V-J model.

This clonotype has a count of ten or more. The antigen is undetermined. The TCR beta CDR3 regions underwent amplification using RNA transcripts as the source. First-round RT-PCR with HTBI primers amplified the TCR CDR3 region. TCRdb ran MiXCR on the multiplex PCR reads and lists one entry per CDR3 protein. The table lists 550,000 to 650,000 distinct CDR3 sequences, more than 11% of them singletons, with about 5.8% in the top ten. The CDR3 spans 14 residues. Trimming at V came to 6 bases and at J to 2 bases, leaving 6 bases not matched to a gene. Criteria for exclusion of patients were uncontrolled infection, other autoimmune disease, pregnancy or lactation. Diagnostic decisions used clinical symptoms, serum thyroxine and TRAb, thyroid ultrasound and orbital computed tomography.

The V call is TRBV12-3 or TRBV12-4, the J call TRBJ2-7; 8 bases line up with TRBD1. The clonotype comes from a woman between 25 and 40 years old with Graves' hyperthyroidism that later progressed to Graves' ophthalmopathy. Sequences were obtained from blood. In DNA form, the CDR3 reads TGTGCCAGCAGGCCGACAGGGGTCACCTACGAGCAGTACTTC. It codes for CASRPTGVTYEQYF.